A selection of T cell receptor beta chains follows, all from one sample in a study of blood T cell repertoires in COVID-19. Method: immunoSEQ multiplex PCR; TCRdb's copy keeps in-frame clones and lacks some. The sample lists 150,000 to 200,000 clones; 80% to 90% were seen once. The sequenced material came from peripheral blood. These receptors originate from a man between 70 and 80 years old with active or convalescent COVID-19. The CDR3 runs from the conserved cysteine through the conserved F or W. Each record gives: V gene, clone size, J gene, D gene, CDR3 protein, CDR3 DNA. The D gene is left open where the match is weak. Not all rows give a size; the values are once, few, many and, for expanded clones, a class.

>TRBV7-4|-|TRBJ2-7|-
CASSLSPGAYEQYF
TGTGCCAGCAGCTTATCTCCAGGGGCCTACGAGCAGTACTTC
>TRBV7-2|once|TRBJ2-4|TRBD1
CASSLGTGLPNIQYF
TGTGCCAGCAGCTTGGGGACAGGGTTGCCAAACATTCAGTACTTC
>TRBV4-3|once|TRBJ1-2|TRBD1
CASSQDATGGNYGYTF
TGCGCCAGCAGCCAGGACGCGACAGGGGGAAACTATGGCTACACCTTC
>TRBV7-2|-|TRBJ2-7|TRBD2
CASAITSGPYEQYF
TGTGCCAGTGCGATAACTAGCGGCCCTTACGAGCAGTACTTC
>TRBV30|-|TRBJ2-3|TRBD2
CAWSVGAGVPPDTQYF
TGTGCCTGGAGTGTAGGGGCGGGGGTCCCACCAGATACGCAGTATTTT
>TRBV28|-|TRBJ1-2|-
CASTSDRLGYTF
TGTGCCAGCACCTCCGATCGGTTAGGCTACACCTTC
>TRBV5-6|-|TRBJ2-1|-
CASSIIYNEQFF
TGTGCCAGCAGCATCATTTACAATGAGCAGTTCTTC
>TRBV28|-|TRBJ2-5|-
CASSFQGGGETQYF
TGTGCCAGCAGTTTTCAGGGTGGTGGAGAGACCCAGTACTTC
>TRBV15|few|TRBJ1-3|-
CATTTAEESSGNTIYF
TGTGCCACCACGACAGCTGAAGAGAGCTCTGGAAACACCATATATTTT
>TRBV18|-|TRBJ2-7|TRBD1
CASSPVRDRTFSYEQYF
TGTGCCAGCTCACCCGTCCGGGACAGGACGTTCTCCTACGAGCAGTACTTC
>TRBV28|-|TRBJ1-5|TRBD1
CASSLPTGGSNQPQHF
TGTGCCAGCAGTTTACCCACAGGGGGTAGCAATCAGCCCCAGCATTTT
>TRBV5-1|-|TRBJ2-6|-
CASSLVTRATGANVLTF
TGCGCCAGCAGCTTGGTCACCAGGGCTACCGGGGCCAACGTCCTGACTTTC
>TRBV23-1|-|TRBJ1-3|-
CASNTSGSVGSGNTIYF
TGCGCCAGCAACACCTCAGGGTCGGTGGGCTCTGGAAACACCATATATTTT
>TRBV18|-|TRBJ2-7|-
CASSHRDNTYEQYF
TGTGCCAGCTCACACCGGGACAACACCTACGAGCAGTACTTC
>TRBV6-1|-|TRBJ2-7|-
CASSEVGDEQYF
TGTGCCAGCAGTGAAGTCGGAGACGAGCAGTACTTC
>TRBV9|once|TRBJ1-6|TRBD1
CASSEGTGWNSPLHF
TGTGCCAGCAGCGAGGGGACAGGGTGGAATTCACCCCTCCACTTT
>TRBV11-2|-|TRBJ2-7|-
CASSLVLASSYEQYF
TGTGCCAGCAGCTTAGTATTGGCCAGCTCCTACGAGCAGTACTTC
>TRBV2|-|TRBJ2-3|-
CASRETPLPTDTQYF
TGTGCCAGCAGGGAAACACCCCTGCCCACAGATACGCAGTATTTT